This T cell receptor beta chain was retrieved from a study of control samples from healthy donors and cancer patients. TCRdb's table, derived via immunoSEQ multiplex PCR, lists solely in-frame clones and lacks some. The table has approximately 59,000 clones, around 87% seen once. This CDR3 has 14 residues. CDR1 and CDR2 from the germline V gene are SGDLS and YYNGEE. The V end was cut by 3 bases, the J end by 4 bases, with 13 bases between. This TCR came from a woman aged 60 to 75 with lung cancer. Input material: PBMCs. The rearrangement joins TRBV9 to TRBJ2-5; D possibly corresponds to TRBD1 (6 bases). The CDR3 nucleotides read TGTGCCAGCAGCGACCAGGACAGTCGAGAGACCCAGTACTTC. Protein sequence: CASSDQDSRETQYF.